These 7 T cell receptor beta chains were all obtained from the same sample, sequenced in a study of blood T cells in healthy people across ages. Primers used in a second PCR of about 6 to 11 cycles were a sample-barcoded 5' primer and a J-beta primer mix. One entry per CDR3 protein results from TCRdb running MiXCR on the 5' RACE reads. Of some 760,000 distinct CDR3 sequences listed, 25% were seen once; the top ten hold 9.4%. These data also featured in a second study, about T cells of mothers and their children.

The sequenced sample consisted of blood. All receptors come from a boy aged 10-17 years in good health.

The chain employs TRBV5-1 and TRBJ2-5, with D unclear. V was trimmed by 4 bases and J by 3 bases, leaving 10 bases between them. The germline V gene has CDR1 SGHRS and CDR2 YFSETQ. The CDR3 consists of 13 residues. In DNA form, the CDR3 reads TGCGCCAGCAGCCTACATCCCGAAGAGACCCAGTACTTC. It is translated as CASSLHPEETQYF.

This clonotype has more than one count but fewer than ten. The chain is built from TRBV25-1 and TRBJ2-1, with 12 bases fitting TRBD2. Germline V CDR1 and CDR2: MGHDK, SYGVNS. The CDR3 is 14 amino acids. Unmatched junction bases numbered 4, after V lost 8 bases and J lost 5 bases. This chain's CDR3 is CASQRTSGNNEQFF. The CDR3 DNA sequence: TGTGCCAGCCAAAGGACTAGCGGGAACAATGAGCAGTTCTTC.

The chain carries TRBV10-3 and TRBJ2-2, with TRBD1 identical over 7 bases. CDR1 ENHRY and CDR2 SYGVKD come from the germline V gene. V dropped 8 bases and J dropped 4; count of bases not matched to a gene: 7. The CDR3 extends over 14 amino acids. CDR3 sequence: CAIAGGVTTGELFF. Written as DNA, the CDR3 is TGTGCCATCGCAGGGGGAGTAACCACCGGGGAGCTGTTTTTT.

The chain has TRBV28 and TRBJ1-6, with 7 positions matching TRBD1. Trimming at V came to 6 bases and at J to 12 bases, leaving 5 bases not matched to a gene. The V gene's germline CDR1 is MDHEN and CDR2 SYDVKM. The CDR3 contains 12 residues. CDR3 loop: CASSWRDRPLHF. Written as DNA, the CDR3 is TGTGCCAGCAGCTGGCGGGACAGACCCCTCCACTTT.

The chain combines TRBV11-1 with TRBJ2-5; 13 nucleotides align to TRBD2. This CDR3 is 16 amino acids long. Trimming cost V 2 bases and J 4 bases; bases outside gene matches: 4. CDR1 and CDR2 from the germline V gene are SGHAT and FQDESV (reference sequence). The chain's CDR3 is CASSLPGLAGLETQYF. The CDR3 DNA reads as TGTGCCAGCAGCTTACCGGGACTAGCGGGACTAGAGACCCAGTACTTC.

This clonotype was detected only a few times. The rearrangement links TRBV15 to TRBJ1-4; no clear D gene. The CDR3 covers 14 residues. Germline V CDR1 and CDR2: LNHNV, YYDKDF (reference sequence). V was shortened by 1 base and J by 4 bases, with 7 bases between the two germline ends. Here the CDR3 DNA reads TGTGCCACCAGCAGAGTTCGGAGTAATGAAAAACTGTTTTTT. The encoded protein is CATSRVRSNEKLFF.

This clonotype was seen more than once but under ten times. The chain is built from TRBV18 and TRBJ2-1; no clear D. Germline CDR1 KGHSH, CDR2 LQKENI. Trimming shortened V by 3 bases and J by 3 bases, and 12 bases separated the two germline ends. The CDR3 covers 15 residues. CDR3 nucleotide sequence: TGTGCCAGCTCACCGGCACTTACCCTCTACAATGAGCAGTTCTTC. Its translation is CASSPALTLYNEQFF.